Included here is one TCR beta chain sequence, with context. Measured with immunoSEQ multiplex PCR; TCRdb has only the in-frame clones, and not every one. The sample holds around 130,000 clones, 75% to 95% seen once. The CDR3 spans 13 residues. V dropped 5 bases and J dropped 7 bases, with 9 bases sitting between them. In germline, CDR1 is WSHSY, CDR2 SAAADI. The entry originates in a study of T cell responses to AZD1222 COVID-19 vaccine. The sequence came from an adult who received the MenACWY meningococcal vaccine as a control. The sequenced sample was peripheral blood, obtained 28 days after the second dose of the MenACWY control vaccine. The chain has TRBV10-2 and TRBJ1-6; unclear D gene. The CDR3 protein is CASSKDLNSPLHF. In nucleotides, the CDR3 is TGCGCCAGCAGTAAGGACTTAAATTCACCCCTCCACTTT.